Listed below are T cell receptor beta chains from one sample, sequenced in a study of blood T cell repertoires in COVID-19. TCRdb's table, derived via immunoSEQ multiplex PCR, lists solely in-frame clones and lacks some. Among roughly 380,000 clones, around nine tenths were seen once, and the ten largest hold around 1.5%. The sequenced sample was peripheral blood. These TCRs come from a woman in her thirties or forties with COVID-19, enrolled during active disease. Both conserved end residues are part of each CDR3. A D gene is named only where the DNA matches it firmly. Some rows have no size entry. The others give once, few or many, or a class for an expanded clone.

cdr3_aa	cdr3_nt	v_call	j_call	d_call	clone_size
CASGQGTFEKLFF	TGTGCCAGTGGACAGGGAACTTTTGAAAAACTGTTTTTT	TRBV12-3/TRBV12-4	TRBJ1-4	TRBD1	-
CASTRGAGNTIYF	TGTGCCAGTACCAGGGGAGCTGGAAACACCATATATTTT	TRBV19	TRBJ1-3	-	-
CASSLELAVMYEQFF	TGCGCCAGCAGCTTGGAACTAGCGGTGATGTATGAGCAGTTCTTC	TRBV5-1	TRBJ2-1	TRBD2	-
CASSSSMGYTF	TGTGCCAGCAGTTCTAGTATGGGCTACACCTTC	TRBV6-2/TRBV6-3	TRBJ1-2	-	once
CASSLTGLAGGLNSYEQYF	TGTGCCAGCAGCTTGACGGGACTAGCGGGAGGGTTGAACTCCTACGAGCAGTACTTC	TRBV7-2	TRBJ2-7	TRBD2	-
CASSVRTGRYNEQFF	TGTGCCAGTAGTGTCCGGACAGGGCGATACAATGAGCAGTTCTTC	TRBV19	TRBJ2-1	TRBD1	-
CASSTGQGGEKLFF	TGCGCCAGCAGCACGGGACAGGGGGGTGAAAAACTGTTTTTT	TRBV5-1	TRBJ1-4	TRBD1	-
CASSSPGGPRNTEAFF	TGTGCCAGCAGCTCCCCCGGTGGGCCCCGGAACACTGAAGCTTTCTTT	TRBV5-6	TRBJ1-1	-	-
CASSQEGAQNTEAFF	TGTGCCAGCAGCCAGGAGGGGGCCCAAAACACTGAAGCTTTCTTT	TRBV3-1/TRBV3-2	TRBJ1-1	TRBD1	-
CASSSPGQGGTEAFF	TGTGCCAGCAGCTCTCCGGGACAGGGGGGGACTGAAGCTTTCTTT	TRBV5-6	TRBJ1-1	TRBD1	-